The rows below give T cell receptor beta chains drawn from one sample of a study of T cell responses to AZD1222 COVID-19 vaccine. Only in-frame clones appear in the TCRdb table, and some are missing; sequencing was by immunoSEQ multiplex PCR. The data contain 150,000 to 200,000 clones, 90% to 95% of them singletons. The sequencing used peripheral blood, collected 28 days after the second AZD1222 dose. These receptor sequences come from an adult who received the AZD1222 COVID-19 vaccine. CDR3s leave out the opening cysteine and the closing phenylalanine or tryptophan. Only some rows state a clone size, as once, few, many or a class for expanded clones.

>12|TRBJ2-1|TRBV27|NA
ASSPAQGGNEQF
>12|TRBJ1-2|TRBV5-6|NA
ASRLTGTGDGYT
>11|TRBJ1-2|TRBV7-2|once
ASSPDRSYGYT
>13|TRBJ2-1|TRBV6-2/TRBV6-3|few
ASSYGGMTYNEQF
>14|TRBJ2-3|TRBV7-3|once
ASSLIQGGFTDTQY
>15|TRBJ1-3|TRBV15|once
ATSRDPQTTSGNTIY
>9|TRBJ2-7|TRBV5-4|NA
ASSLDYEQY
>12|TRBJ1-2|TRBV7-9|once
ASSPTDRQGSYT
>11|TRBJ1-5|TRBV12-3/TRBV12-4|NA
ASSLGSNQPQH
>14|TRBJ2-1|TRBV7-8|NA
ASSAGQLRSYNEQF
>16|TRBJ2-7|TRBV4-1|NA
ASSQVPARLGLADEQY
>12|TRBJ1-2|TRBV15|NA
ATSTLDSNYGYT
>9|TRBJ2-1|TRBV2|NA
ASGRRDEQF
>11|TRBJ1-1|TRBV30|NA
AWSDIGQFEAF
>10|TRBJ2-7|TRBV29-1|NA
SVRDSPYEQY
>11|TRBJ1-1|TRBV18|NA
ASAPQGFTEAF
>13|TRBJ2-5|TRBV5-8|NA
ASSLGQGARETQY
>12|TRBJ2-2|TRBV5-1|once
ASSPRRGTGELF
>9|TRBJ1-1|TRBV10-1|NA
ASSEDAEAF
>13|TRBJ1-4|TRBV5-1|NA
ASSSRQGAGEKLF
>10|TRBJ1-1|TRBV30|NA
AWGRRGTEAF
>14|TRBJ2-2|TRBV5-1|NA
ASSLGDRAGTGELF
>14|TRBJ1-1|TRBV15|NA
ATSRDLRQGDTEAF
>13|TRBJ1-2|TRBV7-9|NA
ASSIRQGELYGYT
>13|TRBJ1-2|TRBV28|NA
ASSTGAQPRYGYT
>12|TRBJ2-3|TRBV6-5|NA
ASSYSRGQDTQY
>14|TRBJ2-1|TRBV4-3|NA
ASSQALAGGWDEQF
>13|TRBJ1-1|TRBV6-5|NA
ASSITRIGNTEAF
>6|TRBJ2-7|TRBV6-4|once
GYYEQY
>14|TRBJ2-2|TRBV9|NA
ASSPGGRGQGGELF
>16|TRBJ2-3|TRBV3-1/TRBV3-2|NA
ASSHNGAGSRSTDTQY
>12|TRBJ1-1|TRBV6-5|NA
ATTWARGNTEAF
>15|TRBJ2-7|TRBV5-1|NA
ASTPRPTSGSPYEQY
>12|TRBJ2-7|TRBV4-3|once
ASSHLIRDHEQY
>10|TRBJ1-6|TRBV2|NA
ASRLGNSPLH
>12|TRBJ1-1|TRBV24-1|NA
ATSVGGLNTEAF
>11|TRBJ2-5|TRBV5-4|NA
ASSFGAPETQY
>12|TRBJ2-1|TRBV6-5|once
AAKLAVGWNEQF
>12|TRBJ2-1|TRBV18|NA
ASSPPAGGGEQF
>11|TRBJ1-1|TRBV7-9|NA
ASTPGGPTEAF
>14|TRBJ1-1|TRBV6-6|NA
ASSYSRGFMNTEAF
>10|TRBJ2-1|TRBV3-1/TRBV3-2|NA
ASSLMKAEQF
>9|TRBJ2-1|TRBV11-2|NA
ASSMRSEQF
>17|TRBJ2-6|TRBV7-6|NA
ASSLERPLGGPGANVLT
>13|TRBJ2-1|TRBV13|few
ASSLYGRGYNEQF
>13|TRBJ2-2|TRBV6-6|NA
ASRTPDRGPGELF
>13|TRBJ2-1|TRBV6-5|NA
ASSRTPTSYNEQF
>14|TRBJ1-3|TRBV5-1|once
ASSFTGTGAGNTIY
>12|TRBJ1-1|TRBV10-2|NA
ASTQGAMNTEAF
>13|TRBJ2-3|TRBV27|NA
ASSLDDRAGDTQY